These 9 T cell receptor beta chains were sequenced from one sample in a study of shared clonotypes between healthy human individuals. TCRdb's table, derived via immunoSEQ multiplex PCR, lists solely in-frame clones and lacks some. This sample has under 2.5 million clones, with around 92% found just once. Sequencing was carried out using naive CD4+ T cells from PBMCs. Subset reported: CD45RA+ positively selected. The receptors were sampled from a man between 18 and 35 years old in good health. Some clones in this sample may be carry-over from other donors' samples.

The chain has TRBV9 and TRBJ1-2; D might be TRBD1 (5 bases). The CDR3 sequence is 13 residues long. The V end lost 4 bases, the J end lost 6 bases, and 13 bases lay between the germline ends. Germline assignment: CDR1 SGDLS and CDR2 YYNGEE. The CDR3 protein is CASSPQEGHGYTF. CDR3 nucleotide sequence: TGTGCCAGCAGCCCCCAGGAGGGGCATGGCTACACCTTC. The full variable domain, in which reference TRBV9 and TRBJ1-2 provide the parts outside the CDR3, is DSGVTQTPKHLITATGQRVTLRCSPRSGDLSVYWYQQSLDQGLQFLIQYYNGEERAKGNILERFSAQQFPDLHSELNLSSLELGDSALYFCASSPQEGHGYTFGSGTRLTVV.

The chain has TRBV12-1 and TRBJ2-5; the table gives TRBD2 as D, unverified against the DNA. TRBV12-1 is described as a pseudogene. This CDR3 contains 16 residues. The CDR3 DNA sequence: TGTGCCAGCAGCGGAACCGGGACTAGCGGGGAAGAGACCCAGTACTTC. Amino acid sequence: CASSGTGTSGEETQYF.

Notes on this clone: Other DNA sequences in this specimen translate into the identical CDR3. V usage is TRBV9 and J usage is TRBJ2-7; 7 bases agree with TRBD1. This CDR3 comprises 14 residues. Per germline, CDR1 SGDLS and CDR2 YYNGEE. V shed 0 bases and J 3 bases; nucleotides not matched to a gene: 3. The DNA of the CDR3 is TGTGCCAGCAGCGTAGGGGACAGAGGCTACGAGCAGTACTTC. It codes for CASSVGDRGYEQYF.

Remarks on this clone: The same CDR3 also results from other DNA sequences found in this sample. The chain uses TRBV18 and TRBJ1-5, with no clear D. V lost 3 bases and J 0 bases, leaving 3 bases between the germline ends. The length of the CDR3 is 13 residues. CDR1 KGHSH and CDR2 LQKENI come from the germline V gene. CDR3 in DNA: TGTGCCAGCTCACCCTATAGCAATCAGCCCCAGCATTTT. Residues: CASSPYSNQPQHF.

This clone showed up just once. The V gene is TRBV30, the J gene TRBJ2-2; a possible D gene is TRBD2 (6 bases). V shed 6 bases and J shed 0 bases, with 11 bases lying between them. CDR3 length: 14 residues. Germline V CDR1 and CDR2: GTSNPN, SVGIG (reference sequence). CDR3 nucleotides: TGTGCCTGCGGGAGCCCAGCGAACACCGGGGAGCTGTTTTTT. Protein sequence: CACGSPANTGELFF.

The J gene is TRBJ2-7, the V gene TRBV28, with 8 bases lining up with TRBD1. The CDR3 spans 15 residues. The ends lost 5 bases at V and 2 bases at J; junction bases unmatched: 8. CDR1 MDHEN and CDR2 SYDVKM come from the germline V gene. CDR3 protein: CASSHMTGDPYEQYF. The CDR3 DNA reads TGTGCCAGCAGTCATATGACAGGGGACCCCTACGAGCAGTACTTC.

The J gene is TRBJ2-1, the V gene TRBV18, with 8 positions matching TRBD2. CDR3 length equals 16 residues. Trimming removed 3 bases from V and 0 bases from J; junction bases left unmatched: 4. Germline CDR1 KGHSH, CDR2 LQKENI. The CDR3: CASSPLGTSSYNEQFF. As DNA, the CDR3 is TGTGCCAGCTCACCTCTAGGGACTAGCTCCTACAATGAGCAGTTCTTC. The variable domain in full, with the rest retrieved from reference TRBV18 and TRBJ2-1, is NAGVMQNPRHLVRRRGQEARLRCSPMKGHSHVYWYRQLPEEGLKFMVYLQKENIIDESGMPKERFSAEFPKEGPSILRIQQVVRGDSAAYFCASSPLGTSSYNEQFFGPGTRLTVL.

The chain joins TRBV5-4 to TRBJ2-3, with D maybe TRBD2 (5 bases). The CDR3 is made up of 11 amino acids. V shed 4 bases and J shed 6 bases, with 6 bases lying between them. Germline V CDR1 and CDR2: SGHNT, YYREEE (reference sequence). In DNA form, the CDR3 reads TGTGCCAGCAGCCGGGGTGATACGCAGTATTTT. It codes for CASSRGDTQYF.

The chain employs TRBV11-3 and TRBJ1-1; no clear D. V lost 1 base and J 1 base, leaving 16 bases between the germline ends. This CDR3 is 17 amino acids long. CDR1 and CDR2 from the germline V gene are SGHNT and YENEEA. CDR3 protein: CASSLVGRAAPNTEAFF. The CDR3 DNA reads as TGTGCCAGCAGCTTAGTTGGTAGGGCAGCGCCGAACACTGAAGCTTTCTTT.